One sample yielded the 10 T cell receptor beta chains listed below, sequenced in a study of T cells after posttransplantation cyclophosphamide. Sequenced by immunoSEQ multiplex PCR; TCRdb stores in-frame clones only, minus some. The table shows about 40,000 clones, with about 90% occurring only once. A marrow graft followed busulfan-fludarabine conditioning, with cyclophosphamide on days +3 and +4. The specimen was PBMCs, collected around 60 days after allogeneic stem cell transplant with posttransplant cyclophosphamide. The receptors derive from a male patient between 60 and 69 years old who received an allogeneic stem cell transplant from a related donor and was CMV-positive. Some T cells may originate from the graft donor.

The chain is built from TRBV19 and TRBJ2-1, with 11 bases matching TRBD2. CDR3 length: 13 residues. Germline CDR1 and CDR2: LNHDA and SQIVND (reference sequence). J was trimmed by 8 bases and V by 5 bases; bases with no gene match: 2. Here the CDR3 reads CASSFSGGDEQFF. The CDR3 DNA follows: TGTGCCAGTAGTTTTAGCGGGGGGGATGAGCAGTTCTTC.

The count of this clone is one. This chain joins TRBV5-5 and TRBJ1-1; 8 bases match TRBD1. There are 16 residues in the CDR3. The trim removed 4 bases at V and 10 bases at J, leaving 18 bases unmatched. Per the germline V gene, CDR1 is SGHKS and CDR2 is YYEKEE (reference sequence). The CDR3: CASSRPQGTGGLVAFF. In DNA form, the CDR3 reads TGTGCCAGCAGCCGTCCGCAGGGGACAGGCGGGTTAGTAGCTTTCTTT.

The chain joins TRBV2 to TRBJ2-3, with TRBD2 identical over 7 bases. This CDR3 contains 14 residues. V lost 8 bases and J lost 1; bases outside the gene matches: 6. Germline loops: CDR1 SNHLY, CDR2 FYNNEI. The CDR3 DNA is TGTGCCAGCGGTAGCGGGCCTGGCACAGATACGCAGTATTTT. Translation gives CASGSGPGTDTQYF. Full variable domain (remainder filled in from reference TRBV2 and TRBJ2-3): EPEVTQTPSHQVTQMGQEVILRCVPISNHLYFYWYRQILGQKVEFLVSFYNNEISEKSEIFDDQFSVERPDGSNFTLKIRSTKLEDSAMYFCASGSGPGTDTQYFGPGTRLTVL.

The chain joins TRBV5-1 to TRBJ1-4, with D hard to call. The CDR3 is made up of 15 amino acids. The V and J ends lost 1 base and 0 bases respectively, with 7 bases between them. CDR1 is SGHRS, CDR2 YFSETQ, per germline. This CDR3 is CASSLSTATNEKLFF. The DNA of the CDR3 is TGCGCCAGCAGCTTGTCCACTGCAACTAATGAAAAACTGTTTTTT.

The chain recombines TRBV18 with TRBJ2-5; TRBD1 matches at 9 bases. Germline CDR1 and CDR2: KGHSH and LQKENI. V lost 3 bases, J lost 2 bases, and 1 base stayed unmatched. CDR3 size: 14 residues. The CDR3 here is CASSPGTGQETQYF. The DNA for the CDR3 is TGTGCCAGCTCACCCGGGACAGGGCAAGAGACCCAGTACTTC.

The chain combines TRBV27 with TRBJ2-5; 10 bases align to TRBD1. The CDR3 runs 14 residues. Germline V CDR1 and CDR2: MNHEY, SMNVEV (reference sequence). Trimming took 5 bases from V and 5 from J; bases not matched to a gene: 5. CDR3 sequence: CASSGTGAGETQYF. The CDR3 bases are TGTGCCAGCAGTGGGACAGGGGCAGGCGAGACCCAGTACTTC.

V and J are TRBV7-8 and TRBJ2-2, with 8 bases fitting TRBD2. The CDR3 length is 13 residues. Germline CDR1 reads SGHVS; CDR2 reads FQNEAQ. V trimming: 10 bases; J trimming: 6 bases; junction bases outside the gene matches: 7. The CDR3 here is CATRPGGPGELFF. CDR3 DNA sequence: TGTGCCACCCGGCCGGGGGGGCCCGGGGAGCTGTTTTTT. The variable domain in full, with the rest retrieved from reference TRBV7-8 and TRBJ2-2, is GAGVSQSPRYKVAKRGQDVALRCDPISGHVSLFWYQQALGQGPEFLTYFQNEAQLDKSGLPSDRFFAERPEGSVSTLKIQRTQQEDSAVYLCATRPGGPGELFFGEGSRLTVL.

The chain joins TRBV29-1 to TRBJ2-5; 10 bases are a match to TRBD1. Germline-derived CDR1 and CDR2 are SQVTM and ANQGSEA. V lost 7 bases and J lost 5; bases outside the gene matches: 10. The CDR3 length is 14 residues. In DNA, the CDR3 is TGCAGCGCCTTCGAGACAGGGGGCTATGAGACCCAGTACTTC. Translating it yields CSAFETGGYETQYF.

This chain connects TRBV10-3 to TRBJ1-2; 7 positions match TRBD1. The germline V gene has CDR1 ENHRY and CDR2 SYGVKD. This CDR3 contains 15 residues. The V segment lost 2 bases and the J segment 4 bases; nucleotides outside the gene matches: 7. The CDR3 loop is CAISERDSYTYGYTF. CDR3 bases: TGTGCCATCAGTGAGAGGGACAGTTATACCTATGGCTACACCTTC.

The chain recombines TRBV15 with TRBJ1-6; TRBD1 agrees at 8 bases. V lost 2 bases, J lost 7 bases, and 4 bases stayed unmatched. The germline gives CDR1 LNHNV, CDR2 YYDKDF (reference sequence). The CDR3 loop spans 15 amino acids. This CDR3 reads CATSRPTGENSPLHF. In DNA form, the CDR3 reads TGTGCCACCAGCAGACCGACAGGGGAGAATTCACCCCTCCACTTT.